This T cell receptor beta chain was documented in a study of identifying expanded T cells in peripheral blood. Generated by immunoSEQ multiplex PCR, the TCRdb table keeps only in-frame clones and is missing some. The sample has tens of thousands of clones, roughly 89% seen once. The study's findings and limits: Variance in clone template counts between two-week samples significantly increased with total template count across all healthy donors. About 1.2 clones differed between technical replicates, versus around 15 and 19 over time.

To note about this clone: Its cognate antigen is unknown.

No infections or other immune events were documented during collection. V was cut by 4 bases and J by 6 bases, with 9 bases left in between. The CDR3 sequence is 12 residues long. Germline CDR1 is MDHEN and CDR2 is SYDVKM. The receptor was isolated from a person aged 18 to 70 in good health. The material sequenced was blood. The chain is built from TRBV28 and TRBJ1-1; D remains ambiguous. As DNA, the CDR3 is TGTGCCAGCAGTTCCCGTCCAGCTGAAGCTTTCTTT. Translated: CASSSRPAEAFF. The variable domain in full, with the rest retrieved from reference TRBV28 and TRBJ1-1, is DVKVTQSSRYLVKRTGEKVFLECVQDMDHENMFWYRQDPGLGLRLIYFSYDVKMKEKGDIPEGYSVSREKKERFSLILESASTNQTSMYLCASSSRPAEAFFGQGTRLTVV.